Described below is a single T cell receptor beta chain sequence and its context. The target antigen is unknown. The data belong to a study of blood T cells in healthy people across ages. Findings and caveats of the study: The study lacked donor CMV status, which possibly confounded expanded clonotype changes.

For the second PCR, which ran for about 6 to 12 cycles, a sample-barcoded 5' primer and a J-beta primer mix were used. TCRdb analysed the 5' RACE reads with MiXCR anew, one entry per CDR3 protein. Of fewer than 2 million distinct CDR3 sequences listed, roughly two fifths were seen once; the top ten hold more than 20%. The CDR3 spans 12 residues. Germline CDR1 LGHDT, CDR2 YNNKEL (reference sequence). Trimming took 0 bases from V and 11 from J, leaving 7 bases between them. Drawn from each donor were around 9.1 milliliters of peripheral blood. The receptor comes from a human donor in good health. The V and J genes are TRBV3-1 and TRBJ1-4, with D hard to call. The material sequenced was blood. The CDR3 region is CASSQDERKLFF. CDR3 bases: TGTGCCAGCAGCCAAGATGAGAGGAAACTGTTTTTT.